This entry features one TCR beta chain sequence. TCRdb's copy holds only in-frame clones and misses some; the assay was immunoSEQ multiplex PCR. This sample yields roughly 200,000 clones, of which 85% are seen a single time; roughly a sixth belongs to the top ten. Participant age was roughly 18 to 90 years, and participants resided in approximately 25 US areas. These data come from a study of blood T cell repertoires in COVID-19. Specimen: PBMCs or T cells enriched from blood (not recorded which). This receptor was obtained from a man aged 35 to 55 who had recovered from COVID-19.

CDR3 residues: CASSGESSYNSPLHF. The CDR3 DNA reads as TGTGCCAGCAGCGGGGAAAGCTCCTATAATTCACCCCTCCACTTT. This chain uses TRBV28 with TRBJ1-6; the D is unclear. V lost 6 bases and J 0 bases, leaving 9 bases between the germline ends. The CDR3 consists of 15 residues. Germline loops: CDR1 MDHEN, CDR2 SYDVKM. The entire variable domain, with the rest obtained from reference TRBV28 and TRBJ1-6, is as follows: DVKVTQSSRYLVKRTGEKVFLECVQDMDHENMFWYRQDPGLGLRLIYFSYDVKMKEKGDIPEGYSVSREKKERFSLILESASTNQTSMYLCASSGESSYNSPLHFGNGTRLTVT.